These T cell receptor beta chains were read from a single sample in a study of blood T cell repertoires in COVID-19. TCRdb keeps only in-frame clones here, not all; method: immunoSEQ multiplex PCR. The sample holds around 150,000 clones; about four fifths are singletons and the top ten take more than 3%. The sample was PBMCs or T cells enriched from blood (not recorded which). Every receptor here comes from a woman aged 55-70 years who had recovered from COVID-19. Both conserved end residues are part of each CDR3. A D gene is named only where the DNA matches it firmly. A row's size may be missing; if present it is once, few, many or a size class.

V gene	J gene	clone size	D gene	CDR3 DNA	CDR3 protein
TRBV11-2	TRBJ2-3	-	-	TGTGCCAGCAGCCCCACAGGCACAGATACGCAGTATTTT	CASSPTGTDTQYF
TRBV18	TRBJ2-7	few	-	TGTGCCAGCTCACCGCCGGGACACCCCTACGAGCAGTACTTC	CASSPPGHPYEQYF
TRBV6-5	TRBJ2-1	-	TRBD2	TGTGCCAGCATAGCGGGGGGGTCTTACAATGAGCAGTTCTTC	CASIAGGSYNEQFF
TRBV24-1	TRBJ1-3	-	-	TGTGCCACCAGGGACAGTGCGGGAAACACCATATATTTT	CATRDSAGNTIYF
TRBV5-5	TRBJ2-1	-	TRBD2	TGTGCCAGCAGCTTACTAGCGGGGGGGCCACGGGAGCAGTTCTTC	CASSLLAGGPREQFF
TRBV10-3	TRBJ1-3	-	TRBD1	TGTGCCATCAGTGAAAGGGGGCCCGGAAACACCATATATTTT	CAISERGPGNTIYF
TRBV12-3/TRBV12-4	TRBJ2-4	-	-	TGTGCCAGCAGTTTCCATCGGGGAGTGCCTTACTTC	CASSFHRGVPYF
TRBV6-5	TRBJ1-5	-	TRBD1	TGTGCCAGCAGACCCAGGGGGCTAAACAATCAGCCCCAGCATTTT	CASRPRGLNNQPQHF
TRBV4-1	TRBJ1-2	-	TRBD1	TGCGCCAGCAGCCATGGGGACAGGGTCGGCTATGGCTACACCTTC	CASSHGDRVGYGYTF
TRBV10-1	TRBJ1-1	-	-	TGCGCCAGCAGTGAGTCGCGGAGAAACACTGAAGCTTTCTTT	CASSESRRNTEAFF
TRBV5-1	TRBJ1-1	-	TRBD1	TGCGCCAGCCAAGACCCCGACAGGGGACTTGGTAAAGCTTTCTTT	CASQDPDRGLGKAFF
TRBV4-2	TRBJ2-7	once	TRBD2	TGTGCCAGCAGCCAGGGCGGGGGGGCCCGGGAGCAGTACTTC	CASSQGGGAREQYF
TRBV5-4	TRBJ1-2	-	-	TGTGCCAGCAGCGCAAGGGGTGACTATGGCTACACCTTC	CASSARGDYGYTF
TRBV6-5	TRBJ1-2	-	-	TGTGCCAGCAGTTCCCACCGAGGCGTAGGCTACACCTTC	CASSSHRGVGYTF
TRBV30	TRBJ1-4	-	-	TGTGCCTGGAGTGCCGGATTTTCGGAGTCTAATGAAAAACTGTTTTTT	CAWSAGFSESNEKLFF
TRBV24-1	TRBJ2-6	-	-	TGTGCCACCAGTGATGCCACAGGTAGCCCTGGGGCCAACGTCCTGACTTTC	CATSDATGSPGANVLTF
TRBV12-3/TRBV12-4	TRBJ1-5	few	-	TGTGCCAGCAGTTTCGGTGCGCCCCAGCATTTT	CASSFGAPQHF
TRBV18	TRBJ1-2	-	-	TGTGCCAGCTCACGAGAGAGGGTAAATGATGTTGGCTACACCTTC	CASSRERVNDVGYTF
TRBV10-3	TRBJ2-7	-	TRBD1	TGTGCCATCAGTGAGTCCGGGACAGGGGGTAGGGAGCAGTACTTC	CAISESGTGGREQYF
TRBV10-1	TRBJ2-5	-	TRBD2	TGCGCCAGCAGTGGGGGACTAGCGGGGACCCAGTACTTC	CASSGGLAGTQYF
TRBV2	TRBJ1-2	few	TRBD1	TGTGCCAGTTTAGGCCCCAGGGGGGCTAACTATGGCTACACCTTC	CASLGPRGANYGYTF
TRBV4-1	TRBJ2-3	few	TRBD2	TGCGCCAGCAGCACCCGGACTAGCGGGGGCACAGATACGCAGTATTTT	CASSTRTSGGTDTQYF
TRBV18	TRBJ2-5	-	-	TGTGCCAGCTCACAGGAGGAGACCCAGTACTTC	CASSQEETQYF
TRBV2	TRBJ1-6	-	TRBD1	TGTGCCAGCAGTGTCGGGACAGCCAATTCACCCCTCCACTTT	CASSVGTANSPLHF
TRBV4-2	TRBJ2-5	-	TRBD2	TGTGCCAGCAGCCAAGGAACTAGCGGGCAAGAGACCCAGTACTTC	CASSQGTSGQETQYF
TRBV2	TRBJ1-3	few	-	TGTGCCAGCAGTGAGCTTACGGGGGGGTGGACCGGAAACACCATATATTTT	CASSELTGGWTGNTIYF
TRBV4-1	TRBJ2-7	-	-	TGCGCCAGCAGCCAACGGGACTCATACGAGCAGTACTTC	CASSQRDSYEQYF
TRBV21-1	TRBJ1-3	-	-	TGTGCCAGCAGCAGCAGGGGATCTGGAAACACCATATATTTT	CASSSRGSGNTIYF